The clone carrying this TCR beta chain was detected only once. The data were obtained in a study of blood T cells in healthy people across ages. Sample donors were healthy Caucasian individuals that came from Russia, aged 6 to 90. There were at least 5.5 micrograms of total RNA extracted from every sample. The second PCR ran about 6 to 11 cycles with a sample-barcoded 5' primer and J-beta primers. TCRdb redid the calling of the 5' RACE reads with MiXCR, one entry per CDR3 protein. The profile covers roughly 1.9 million distinct CDR3 sequences, with roughly 43% appearing a single time and roughly 24% taken by the ten largest. The CDR3 is 16 amino acids. V dropped 6 bases and J dropped 1 base, with 16 bases sitting between them.

This receptor was taken from a human donor in good health. What was sequenced was blood. This chain joins TRBV12-3 or TRBV12-4 and TRBJ1-5, with a weak D call TRBD1 (6 bases). The CDR3 sequence is CASRRGGLGSNQPQHF. In DNA form, the CDR3 reads TGTGCCAGCAGACGTGGGGGGCTTGGAAGCAATCAGCCCCAGCATTTT.